Below are 24 T cell receptor beta chains sequenced from a single sample in a study of cytomegalovirus exposure and HLA in healthy donors. Primers for the PCR totalled 60 Vbeta and 13 Jbeta. Some clones are missing from TCRdb's copy, which holds only in-frame ones; the method was immunoSEQ multiplex PCR. The sample includes 84,000 or so clones, about three fifths of them seen just once. The sequencing input was PBMCs. These receptor sequences come from a woman younger than 45 in good health and CMV-seropositive.

The V gene is TRBV2, the J gene TRBJ1-6, with D perhaps TRBD1 (6 bases). Germline CDR1 reads SNHLY; CDR2 reads FYNNEI. This CDR3 has 14 residues. The V end was cut by 10 bases, the J end by 8 bases, with 18 bases between. CDR3 loop: CATGLNRVDSPLHF. DNA for the CDR3: TGTGCCACCGGCTTGAACAGGGTTGATTCACCCCTCCACTTT. Full variable domain (rest looked up from reference TRBV2 and TRBJ1-6): EPEVTQTPSHQVTQMGQEVILRCVPISNHLYFYWYRQILGQKVEFLVSFYNNEISEKSEIFDDQFSVERPDGSNFTLKIRSTKLEDSAMYFCATGLNRVDSPLHFGNGTRLTVT.

This clone has just one count. The chain has TRBV15 and TRBJ1-5, with D tentatively TRBD1 (5 bases). V lost 1 base, J lost 6 bases, and 16 bases lay in between. CDR1 and CDR2 from the germline V gene are LNHNV and YYDKDF (reference sequence). This CDR3 contains 16 residues. CDR3 nucleotides: TGTGCCACCAGCAGAGTTGGAGGGGTAGGGAGTCAGCCCCAGCATTTT. Translating it yields CATSRVGGVGSQPQHF.

The gene calls are TRBV4-1 and TRBJ2-2; no clear D. CDR3 length: 14 residues. The V end lost 0 bases, the J end lost 6 bases, and 8 bases lay between the germline ends. Germline CDR1 reads MGHRA; CDR2 reads YSYEKL. The CDR3 nucleotides are TGCGCCAGCAGCCAAGAATCTGAGTCCGGGGAGCTGTTTTTT. Its protein is CASSQESESGELFF.

This clone occurred a few times. The J gene is TRBJ1-2, the V gene TRBV6-5, with TRBD1 identical over 8 bases. Trimming at V came to 6 bases and at J to 3 bases, leaving 6 bases not matched to a gene. This CDR3 spans 14 amino acids. Germline loops: CDR1 MNHEY, CDR2 SVGAGI. CDR3 DNA: TGTGCCAGCAGCGGACAGGGTAATGACTATGGCTACACCTTC. Encoded protein: CASSGQGNDYGYTF.

This sequence joins TRBV7-6 and TRBJ1-5; D might be TRBD1 (5 bases). The CDR3 is 16 amino acids. Germline CDR1 SGHVS, CDR2 FNYEAQ. The V end was cut by 3 bases, the J end by 1 base, with 13 bases between. The CDR3 DNA reads as TGTGCCAGCAGCTTGTCGATAGACAGCAGCAATCAGCCCCAGCATTTT. Its translation is CASSLSIDSSNQPQHF.

The rearrangement uses TRBV7-9 and TRBJ2-5, with D possibly matching TRBD2 (5 bases). Trimming removed 6 bases at V and 1 base at J, with 12 bases between. Germline V gene sequence: CDR1 SEHNR, CDR2 FQNEAQ (reference sequence). The CDR3 sequence is 14 residues long. The CDR3 spells CASSQTTGQETQYF. CDR3 DNA sequence: TGTGCCAGCAGTCAGACTACCGGCCAAGAGACCCAGTACTTC.

This clone was observed a handful of times. V gene TRBV6-5 combines with J gene TRBJ2-7; maybe TRBD1 (6 bases). Germline values: CDR1 MNHEY, CDR2 SVGAGI. With 2 bases removed from V and 5 bases from J, the gap between germline ends came to 16 bases. The CDR3 sequence is 15 residues long. This CDR3 is CASSYLSITGNEQYF. In DNA, the CDR3 is TGTGCCAGCAGTTACCTCTCGATCACAGGGAACGAGCAGTACTTC.

This clone was seen a single time. The chain has TRBV18 and TRBJ1-2; 9 bases align to TRBD1. This CDR3 is built from 16 residues. Germline V gene sequence: CDR1 KGHSH, CDR2 LQKENI. The junction had 6 bases not matched to a gene; V was cut back by 2 bases and J by 2 bases. This CDR3 is CASSPTRTGENYGYTF. The DNA of the CDR3 is TGTGCCAGCTCACCAACACGGACAGGGGAGAACTATGGCTACACCTTC.

Only one count was recorded for this clone. This chain connects TRBV19 to TRBJ2-1; a possible D gene is TRBD2 (5 bases). This CDR3 has 19 residues. CDR1 and CDR2 (germline): LNHDA, SQIVND (reference sequence). Trimming pared 7 bases from V and 8 bases from J, leaving 33 bases between. The CDR3 nucleotides read TGTGCCAGTACCGTCTCCATGAACCGGTTGTATATTGGGCGGGATGAGCAGTTCTTC. Translating it yields CASTVSMNRLYIGRDEQFF.

This clone showed up just a few times. The V gene is TRBV19, the J gene TRBJ1-2; 9 bases agree with TRBD1. Trimming removed 4 bases from V and 7 bases from J; junction bases left unmatched: 10. The CDR3 has 15 amino acids. Germline V CDR1 and CDR2: LNHDA, SQIVND (reference sequence). As DNA, the CDR3 is TGTGCCAGTAGTAGAACCGGGACAGGGTTCGGTGGCTACACCTTC. Protein product: CASSRTGTGFGGYTF.

The chain joins TRBV29-1 to TRBJ2-2; TRBD2 is a possible D gene (5 bases). Trimming left V 4 bases short and J 4 bases short, with 13 bases between. Germline CDR1 is SQVTM and CDR2 is ANQGSEA. The CDR3 loop spans 14 amino acids. CDR3 amino acids: CSVVPGVGTGELFF. Here the CDR3 DNA reads TGCAGCGTTGTGCCCGGGGTAGGCACCGGGGAGCTGTTTTTT.

The CDR3 DNA follows: TGTGCCACCCTCACTGGCCGGGTGAACACTGAAGCTTTCTTT. The encoded protein is CATLTGRVNTEAFF. The rearrangement uses TRBV18 and TRBJ1-1; unclear D gene. This CDR3 is 14 amino acids long. Trimming took 10 bases from V and 0 from J, leaving 15 bases between them. Germline lookup yields CDR1 KGHSH and CDR2 LQKENI.

This clone was seen a few times. The chain links TRBV7-2 to TRBJ2-7; 9 bases align to TRBD2. This CDR3 has 15 amino acids. Germline CDR1 reads SGHTA; CDR2 reads FQGNSA. J lost 4 bases, V lost 1 base, and 5 bases had no gene match. CDR3 bases: TGTGCCAGCAGCTTAGGCGGGGGGGCTGAATACGAGCAGTACTTC. Protein product: CASSLGGGAEYEQYF.

V and J are TRBV6-1 and TRBJ1-2; D is undetermined. Germline CDR1 MNHNS, CDR2 SASEGT. CDR3 size: 12 residues. V lost 7 bases to trimming and J lost 8 bases, with 14 bases between them. For the CDR3, the DNA is TGTGCCAGCACCCTCGGGAGTCAGGGCTACACCTTC. It translates to CASTLGSQGYTF.

In its sample, this clone was seen once. This chain links TRBV28 with TRBJ1-3; 11 bases are shared with TRBD1. Germline assignment: CDR1 MDHEN and CDR2 SYDVKM. V dropped 2 bases and J dropped 3; count of bases not matched to a gene: 3. The CDR3 runs 16 residues. This CDR3 reads CASSLGQGAFGNTIYF. Written as DNA, the CDR3 is TGTGCCAGCAGTTTAGGACAGGGGGCATTTGGAAACACCATATATTTT. Looking up the rest from reference TRBV28 and TRBJ1-3 gives the full variable domain: DVKVTQSSRYLVKRTGEKVFLECVQDMDHENMFWYRQDPGLGLRLIYFSYDVKMKEKGDIPEGYSVSREKKERFSLILESASTNQTSMYLCASSLGQGAFGNTIYFGEGSWLTVV.

This clone was observed a few times. The chain is built from TRBV19 and TRBJ1-1; maybe TRBD1 (5 bases). Trimming took 2 bases from V and 4 from J, leaving 8 bases between them. Germline CDR1 reads LNHDA; CDR2 reads SQIVND (reference sequence). The CDR3 is 13 residues long. The CDR3 coding sequence is TGTGCCAGTAGTATAAAACAGGCCACTGAAGCTTTCTTT. This encodes CASSIKQATEAFF.

Concerning this clone: Compared with germline, one end of the junction differs, possibly owing to a read error. The chain joins TRBV7-9 to TRBJ2-7, with TRBD2 identical over 15 bases. In germline, CDR1 is SEHNR, CDR2 FQNEAQ (reference sequence). The CDR3 spans 17 residues. CDR3 region: CSSSPRTSGGASYEQYF. The CDR3 DNA follows: TGTTCCAGCAGCCCACGGACTAGCGGGGGGGCCTCCTACGAGCAGTACTTC.

The V and J genes are TRBV9 and TRBJ2-3; 14 bases fit TRBD2. The V and J ends lost 1 base and 4 bases, in that order; junction bases with no gene match: 5. The germline gives CDR1 SGDLS, CDR2 YYNGEE. The CDR3 has 17 residues. This chain's CDR3 is CASSVTTSGGGADTQYF. The CDR3, as DNA: TGTGCCAGCAGCGTAACGACTAGCGGGGGGGGCGCAGATACGCAGTATTTT.

The CDR3 DNA follows: TGTGCCAGCAGCTTGCTAGCGGGGACCTACGAGCAGTACTTC. As protein: CASSLLAGTYEQYF. V usage is TRBV5-6 and J usage is TRBJ2-7; 9 nucleotides agree with TRBD2. This CDR3 contains 14 residues. Per the germline V gene, CDR1 is SGHDT and CDR2 is YYEEEE. The trim removed 1 base at V and 2 bases at J, leaving 1 base unmatched.

V gene TRBV9 combines with J gene TRBJ1-6, with 7 bases identical to TRBD1. CDR1 is SGDLS, CDR2 YYNGEE, per germline. Trimming cost V 0 bases and J 9 bases; bases outside gene matches: 6. The CDR3 runs to 15 residues. The DNA for the CDR3 is TGTGCCAGCAGCGTAGAGTCAGGGGGAGGTTCACCCCTCCACTTT. This gives the protein CASSVESGGGSPLHF.

This clone appeared a few times. This rearrangement joins TRBV6-5 to TRBJ1-6, with D hard to call. Trimming removed 2 bases from V and 9 bases from J, with 11 bases in between. The germline gives CDR1 MNHEY, CDR2 SVGAGI. This CDR3 contains 14 residues. CDR3 bases: TGTGCCAGCAGTTACCGGGGTGTCGGTTCACCCCTCCACTTT. Its translation: CASSYRGVGSPLHF.

J is TRBJ2-3 and V is TRBV6-7; TRBD2 matches 8 bases. TRBV6-7 is filed as an ORF, its function uncertain. The CDR3 sequence is 16 residues long. The J segment lost 2 bases and the V segment lost 7 bases, leaving 11 bases of the junction unmatched. The CDR3 DNA is TGTGCCAGCATTTCCGGGGGGGCCAGGGTCACAGATACGCAGTATTTT. This encodes CASISGGARVTDTQYF.

The rearrangement joins TRBV2 to TRBJ2-3, with D unclear. CDR3 length: 12 residues. Germline CDR1 SNHLY, CDR2 FYNNEI. Deletions cut 2 bases from V and 7 bases from J, with 7 bases between. The CDR3 is CASSELAHTQYF. Here the CDR3 DNA reads TGTGCCAGCAGTGAATTGGCACATACGCAGTATTTT.

The CDR3 loop reads CATTGEGTGDYSGANVLTF. The CDR3 nucleotides are TGTGCCACCACCGGGGAGGGGACAGGGGATTACTCTGGGGCCAACGTCCTGACTTTC. The rearrangement links TRBV19 to TRBJ2-6; TRBD1 aligns across 10 bases. The germline V gene encodes CDR1 LNHDA and CDR2 SQIVND (reference sequence). There are 19 residues in the CDR3. The trim removed 10 bases at V and 0 bases at J, leaving 15 bases unmatched.